One sample yielded the 16 T cell receptor beta chains listed below, sequenced in a study of Graves' ophthalmopathy and Graves' hyperthyroidism. RNA transcripts served as template for amplifying TCR beta CDR3 sequences. An initial RT-PCR round employing HTBI primers preceded a second-round multiplex PCR. TCRdb ran MiXCR on the multiplex PCR reads and lists one entry per CDR3 protein. The sample gives 300,000 to 350,000 distinct CDR3 sequences, roughly 15% of which show up once; roughly 12% is in the top ten. Sequencing was done on a sample of peripheral blood. The source of these receptors is an adult man with Graves' ophthalmopathy.

This clonotype was detected many times. The chain couples TRBV30 to TRBJ2-7, with D possibly matching TRBD1 (5 bases). V was pared by 2 bases and J by 2 bases, with 16 bases between. The germline V gene has CDR1 GTSNPN and CDR2 SVGIG (reference sequence). This CDR3 contains 15 residues. CDR3 sequence (DNA): TGTGCCTGGAGTCATAGACAGACAACACCCTACGAGCAGTACTTC. This codes for CAWSHRQTTPYEQYF.

This clonotype was observed many times. The chain combines TRBV24-1 with TRBJ1-1, with D tentatively TRBD1 (6 bases). V gave up 2 bases and J gave up 3 bases, with 12 bases separating them. CDR3 length: 15 amino acids. CDR1 is KGHDR, CDR2 SFDVKD, per germline. The CDR3 loop reads CATSDSGGVDTEAFF. In DNA form, the CDR3 reads TGTGCCACCAGTGATTCGGGGGGCGTGGACACTGAAGCTTTCTTT.

In this sample, this clonotype turned up many times. The chain carries TRBV5-6 and TRBJ2-5; 9 positions agree with TRBD1. This CDR3 is 16 amino acids long. The V segment lost 4 bases and the J segment 2 bases; nucleotides outside the gene matches: 9. Germline V gene data show CDR1 as SGHDT and CDR2 as YYEEEE. CDR3 region: CASSPDRGSIQETQYF. The CDR3 DNA reads TGTGCCAGCAGCCCTGACAGGGGGAGTATACAAGAGACCCAGTACTTC.

The chain links TRBV11-2 to TRBJ2-5; maybe TRBD1 (5 bases). The CDR3 is 15 residues long. V lost 2 bases and J lost 7, with 17 bases in between. In germline, CDR1 is SGHAT, CDR2 FQNNGV. The CDR3 sequence is CASSLSQGEVGTQYF. The CDR3 DNA sequence: TGTGCCAGCAGCTTAAGTCAGGGCGAGGTCGGGACCCAGTACTTC.

The chain carries TRBV12-3 or TRBV12-4 and TRBJ2-7, with TRBD2 matching 11 bases. This CDR3 comprises 16 residues. Trimming at V came to 5 bases and at J to 2 bases, leaving 8 bases not matched to a gene. This CDR3 reads CASSQLLAGGPYEQYF. The CDR3 region has the DNA TGTGCCAGCAGTCAACTTCTAGCGGGAGGCCCCTACGAGCAGTACTTC.

Many counts were recorded for this clonotype. The V call is TRBV13, the J call TRBJ1-6; D may be TRBD1 (5 bases). The CDR3 has 16 amino acids. Trimming took 0 bases from V and 10 from J, leaving 16 bases between them. Per germline, CDR1 PRHDT and CDR2 FYEKMQ (reference sequence). In DNA, the CDR3 is TGTGCCAGCAGCTTAGGGGGCCGGTGGCAGGGATCACCCCTCCACTTT. Its translation is CASSLGGRWQGSPLHF.

The chain is built from TRBV7-2 and TRBJ2-2, with TRBD1 as a possible D gene (5 bases). Germline assignment: CDR1 SGHTA and CDR2 FQGNSA. V dropped 5 bases and J dropped 3 bases, with 10 bases sitting between them. The CDR3 has 14 residues. Here the CDR3 reads CASSPDSYTGELFF. The DNA of the CDR3 is TGTGCCAGCAGCCCTGACAGCTACACCGGGGAGCTGTTTTTT. The full variable domain, in which reference TRBV7-2 and TRBJ2-2 provide the parts outside the CDR3, is GAGVSQSPSNKVTEKGKDVELRCDPISGHTALYWYRQSLGQGLEFLIYFQGNSAPDKSGLPSDRFSAERTGGSVSTLTIQRTQQEDSAVYLCASSPDSYTGELFFGEGSRLTVL.

This clonotype appeared many times. The chain recombines TRBV29-1 with TRBJ2-7; tentative D call: TRBD1 (6 bases). The V gene lost 4 bases and the J gene lost 0 bases, with 16 bases spanning the gap. Germline values: CDR1 SQVTM, CDR2 ANQGSEA. CDR3 length equals 15 residues. CDR3 protein: CSVVRARGSSYEQYF. The CDR3 bases are TGCAGCGTTGTAAGGGCAAGGGGGAGCTCCTACGAGCAGTACTTC.

The sample holds many counts of this clonotype. The chain has TRBV7-2 and TRBJ2-5; 14 positions match TRBD2. This CDR3 region has 21 residues. Unmatched junction bases numbered 15, after V lost 0 bases and J lost 3 bases. Germline lookup yields CDR1 SGHTA and CDR2 FQGNSA. The CDR3 here is CASSLAGRGRTSGGTKETQYF. The CDR3 DNA follows: TGTGCCAGCAGCTTAGCCGGAAGAGGGCGGACTAGCGGGGGGACGAAAGAGACCCAGTACTTC.

This clonotype was picked up many times. The rearrangement uses TRBV3-1 and TRBJ2-7; D gene unclear. V shed 4 bases and J shed 7 bases, with 11 bases lying between them. Germline V lookup: CDR1 LGHDT, CDR2 YNNKEL (reference sequence). This CDR3 has 12 amino acids. The chain's CDR3 is CASSLESSEQYF. The DNA of the CDR3 is TGTGCCAGCAGCCTGGAGTCCTCTGAGCAGTACTTC.

Worth noting for this clonotype: An end of the junction differs from the germline gene, which may be a read error. The chain recombines TRBV12-3 or TRBV12-4 with TRBJ1-2, with 9 bases lining up with TRBD1. This CDR3 region has 15 residues. The CDR3 coding sequence is TGTACCAGCAGCCAAGAGGGGACAGGGCTTGAAGGCTACACCTTC. Its protein is CTSSQEGTGLEGYTF.

This chain links TRBV12-3 or TRBV12-4 with TRBJ2-7; 8 positions agree with TRBD2. The CDR3 consists of 14 residues. V shed 1 base, J shed 6 bases, and the junction held 5 bases outside the gene matches. The CDR3 region is CASSLDVSGTEQYF. In nucleotides, the CDR3 is TGTGCCAGCAGTTTAGATGTTAGCGGGACCGAGCAGTACTTC.

This clonotype was observed many times. CDR3 coding DNA: TGCAGTGCTAGAAAACGTGGACAGAACACCGGGGAGCTGTTTTTT. This gives the protein CSARKRGQNTGELFF. The J gene is TRBJ2-2, the V gene TRBV20-1; D perhaps matches TRBD1 (5 bases). The germline CDR1 and CDR2 sequences are DFQATT and SNEGSKA (reference sequence). The CDR3 loop spans 15 amino acids. V was shortened by 2 bases and J by 1 base, with 11 bases between the two germline ends.

This clonotype has ten or more counts. CDR3 sequence reads: CATSQRLGASYEQYF. For the CDR3, the DNA is TGTGCCACCAGCCAGAGGTTGGGGGCTAGCTACGAGCAGTACTTC. The chain is built from TRBV15 and TRBJ2-7, with D possibly being TRBD1 (6 bases). V was pared by 5 bases and J by 3 bases, with 17 bases between. Looked up from germline, CDR1 is LNHNV and CDR2 is YYDKDF (reference sequence). The CDR3 length is 15 residues.

This clonotype occurred a few times. The chain employs TRBV3-1 and TRBJ1-2; a weak D match, TRBD1 (6 bases). The CDR3 has 16 residues. CDR1 and CDR2 (germline): LGHDT, YNNKEL (reference sequence). Trimming pared 4 bases from V and 1 base from J, leaving 16 bases between. The CDR3 spells CASSRHLQGRNYGYTF. The CDR3 nucleotides read TGTGCCAGCAGCCGTCACCTTCAGGGGCGTAACTATGGCTACACCTTC. Together with reference TRBV3-1 and TRBJ1-2, the CDR3 gives the full variable domain: DTAVSQTPKYLVTQMGNDKSIKCEQNLGHDTMYWYKQDSKKFLKIMFSYNNKELIINETVPNRFSPKSPDKAHLNLHINSLELGDSAVYFCASSRHLQGRNYGYTFGSGTRLTVV.

The V call is TRBV6-1, the J call TRBJ1-6; D not certain. This CDR3 is built from 14 residues. Germline V gives CDR1 MNHNS, CDR2 SASEGT. Trimming took off 2 bases at V and 3 bases at J, with 5 bases between the two ends. The CDR3 sequence: CASSEQVYNSPLHF. The CDR3 DNA reads TGTGCCAGCAGTGAACAGGTCTATAATTCACCCCTCCACTTT.